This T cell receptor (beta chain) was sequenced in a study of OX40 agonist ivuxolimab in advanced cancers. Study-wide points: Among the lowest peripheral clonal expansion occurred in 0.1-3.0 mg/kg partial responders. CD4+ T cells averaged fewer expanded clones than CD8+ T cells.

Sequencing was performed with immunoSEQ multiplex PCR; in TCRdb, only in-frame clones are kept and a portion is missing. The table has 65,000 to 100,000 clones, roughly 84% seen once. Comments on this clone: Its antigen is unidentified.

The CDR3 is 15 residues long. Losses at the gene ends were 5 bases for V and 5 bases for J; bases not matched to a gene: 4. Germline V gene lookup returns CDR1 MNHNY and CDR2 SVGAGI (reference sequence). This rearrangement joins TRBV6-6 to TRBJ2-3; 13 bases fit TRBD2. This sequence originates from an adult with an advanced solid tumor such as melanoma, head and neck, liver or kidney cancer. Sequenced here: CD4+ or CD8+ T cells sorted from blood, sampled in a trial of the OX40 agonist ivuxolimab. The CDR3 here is CASSGLAGAVDTQYF. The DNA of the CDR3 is TGTGCCAGCAGTGGACTAGCGGGAGCGGTAGATACGCAGTATTTT.